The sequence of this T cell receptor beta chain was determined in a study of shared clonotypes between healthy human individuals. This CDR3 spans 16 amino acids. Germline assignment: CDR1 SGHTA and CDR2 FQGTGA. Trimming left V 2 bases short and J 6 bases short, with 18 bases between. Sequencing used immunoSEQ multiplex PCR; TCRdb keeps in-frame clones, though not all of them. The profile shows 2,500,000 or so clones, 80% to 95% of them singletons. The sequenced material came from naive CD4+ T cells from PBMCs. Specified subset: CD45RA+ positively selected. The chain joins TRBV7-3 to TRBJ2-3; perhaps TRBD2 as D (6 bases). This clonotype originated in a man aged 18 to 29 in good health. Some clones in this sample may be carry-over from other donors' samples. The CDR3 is CASSLAGSFGSDTQYF. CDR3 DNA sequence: TGTGCCAGCAGCTTAGCGGGGAGTTTCGGGTCGGATACGCAGTATTTT.